A single sample is the source of the 11 T cell receptor beta chains below, sequenced in a study of OX40 agonist ivuxolimab in advanced cancers. The protocol was immunoSEQ multiplex PCR, while the TCRdb copy is restricted to in-frame clones and leaves out a portion. The top ten hold 6.5% to 7.5% of the sample, which has tens of thousands of clones, 70% to 90% seen once. The sequencing used CD4+ or CD8+ T cells sorted from blood, collected in a trial of the OX40 agonist ivuxolimab. These TCRs come from an adult with an advanced solid tumor such as melanoma, head and neck, liver or kidney cancer.

The V gene is TRBV11-2, the J gene TRBJ1-2; D is undetermined. This CDR3 is 15 amino acids long. Trimming removed 5 bases from V and 0 bases from J, with 13 bases in between. The germline V gene encodes CDR1 SGHAT and CDR2 FQNNGV. The CDR3 region has the DNA TGTGCCAGCAGCCCCGGTTCGGGTCCTAACTATGGCTACACCTTC. Translated, it gives CASSPGSGPNYGYTF.

The rearrangement joins TRBV5-4 to TRBJ2-1; TRBD1 agrees at 7 bases. J lost 1 base, V lost 3 bases, and 4 bases had no gene match. Germline values: CDR1 SGHNT, CDR2 YYREEE (reference sequence). There are 15 residues in the CDR3. The CDR3 loop is CASSYGQESYNEQFF. In DNA, the CDR3 is TGTGCCAGCAGCTATGGACAGGAGTCCTACAATGAGCAGTTCTTC.

The J gene is TRBJ2-7, the V gene TRBV15; 9 bases are a match to TRBD2. Losses at the gene ends were 5 bases for V and 9 bases for J; bases not matched to a gene: 14. CDR3 length equals 15 residues. CDR1 and CDR2 from the germline V gene are LNHNV and YYDKDF (reference sequence). The CDR3 nucleotides read TGTGCCACCAGCGACCCGCGGGGGGGGGCCTTGGGGCAGTACTTC. Its translation: CATSDPRGGALGQYF.

This chain connects TRBV6-5 to TRBJ1-3, with 8 bases fitting TRBD1. J was trimmed by 3 bases and V by 6 bases; bases with no gene match: 4. This CDR3 has 14 amino acids. Germline-derived CDR1 and CDR2 are MNHEY and SVGAGI. The CDR3 spells CASRARGLGNTIYF. The CDR3 DNA reads TGTGCCAGCAGAGCCAGGGGGCTTGGAAACACCATATATTTT.

The chain links TRBV28 to TRBJ1-1; D gene uncertain. CDR3 size: 14 residues. The V gene lost 7 bases and the J gene lost 0 bases, with 12 bases spanning the gap. Per the germline V gene, CDR1 is MDHEN and CDR2 is SYDVKM. The CDR3 DNA follows: TGTGCCAGCATCTCATCGGCCATGAACACTGAAGCTTTCTTT. It is translated as CASISSAMNTEAFF.

The gene calls are TRBV6-1 and TRBJ2-7; TRBD2 matches 7 bases. The V gene end was trimmed by 2 bases and the J gene end by 3 bases; junction bases not matched to a gene: 7. CDR1 is MNHNS, CDR2 SASEGT, per germline. This CDR3 comprises 15 residues. The CDR3 sequence is CASSEPHRGVYEQYF. The DNA for the CDR3 is TGTGCCAGCAGTGAACCCCACCGGGGGGTCTACGAGCAGTACTTC.

This rearrangement joins TRBV28 to TRBJ2-1; TRBD1 matches at 8 bases. The CDR3 covers 16 residues. The J segment lost 8 bases and the V segment lost 2 bases, leaving 11 bases of the junction unmatched. Per the germline V gene, CDR1 is MDHEN and CDR2 is SYDVKM. Here the CDR3 DNA reads TGTGCCAGCAGTTTAACCCGGACAGGGAAAGGGCATGAGCAGTTCTTC. Protein sequence: CASSLTRTGKGHEQFF.

The rearrangement uses TRBV6-9 and TRBJ1-2; D ambiguous. V was clipped by 4 bases and J by 4 bases, with 7 bases between them. The germline V gene has CDR1 MNHGY and CDR2 SVAAGI. The CDR3 loop spans 12 amino acids. DNA for the CDR3: TGTGCCAGCAGTTCGTCTCTCTATGGCTACACCTTC. Encoded protein: CASSSSLYGYTF.

The rearrangement links TRBV27 to TRBJ2-5; D not certain. V lost 4 bases and J 5 bases, leaving 14 bases between the germline ends. The CDR3 contains 14 residues. Germline-derived CDR1 and CDR2 are MNHEY and SMNVEV (reference sequence). The CDR3: CASSYGQLRETQYF. CDR3 in DNA: TGTGCCAGCAGTTATGGGCAGCTTCGGGAGACCCAGTACTTC.

This clone was counted once. This chain connects TRBV2 to TRBJ2-7; 7 bases match TRBD1. The junction had 13 bases not matched to a gene; V was cut back by 10 bases and J by 4 bases. Germline V gene sequence: CDR1 SNHLY, CDR2 FYNNEI. The CDR3 totals 14 residues. In DNA, the CDR3 is TGTGCCACCAACGAACAGGGGCAGGGATACGAGCAGTACTTC. Amino acids: CATNEQGQGYEQYF.

This clone was recorded only once. The same CDR3 can be traced to other DNA sequences in this sample. The chain employs TRBV14 and TRBJ2-5; no clear D gene. Germline loops: CDR1 SGHDN, CDR2 FVKESK. CDR3 length: 14 amino acids. V was cut by 0 bases and J by 1 base, with 6 bases left in between. The chain's CDR3 is CASSQDLVQETQYF. The CDR3 DNA reads as TGTGCCAGCAGCCAAGATTTGGTCCAAGAGACCCAGTACTTC.